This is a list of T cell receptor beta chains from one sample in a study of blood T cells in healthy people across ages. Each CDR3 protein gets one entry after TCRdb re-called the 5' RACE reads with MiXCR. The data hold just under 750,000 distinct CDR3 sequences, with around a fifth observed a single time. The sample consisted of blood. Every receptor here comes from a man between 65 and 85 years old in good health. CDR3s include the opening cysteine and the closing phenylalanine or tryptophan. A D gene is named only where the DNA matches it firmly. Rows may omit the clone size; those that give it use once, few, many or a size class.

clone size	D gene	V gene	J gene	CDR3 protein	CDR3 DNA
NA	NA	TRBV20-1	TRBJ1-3	CSAPRSAGGNTIYF	TGCAGTGCCCCGCGTAGTGCAGGTGGAAACACCATATATTTT
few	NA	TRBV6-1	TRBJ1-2	CANSEGRGTNYGYTF	TGTGCCAACAGTGAAGGGCGGGGGACCAACTATGGCTACACCTTC
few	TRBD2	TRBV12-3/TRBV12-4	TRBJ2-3	CASRLAGVDTQYF	TGTGCCAGCAGACTAGCGGGGGTCGATACGCAGTATTTT
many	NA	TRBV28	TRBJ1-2	CASRYYGYTF	TGTGCCAGCAGATACTATGGCTACACCTTC
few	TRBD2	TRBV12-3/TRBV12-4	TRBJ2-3	CASSFRTSGGVTDTQYF	TGTGCCAGCAGTTTCCGGACTAGCGGGGGGGTCACAGATACGCAGTATTTT
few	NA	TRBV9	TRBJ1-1	CASSVDLTAEAFF	TGTGCCAGCAGCGTAGATCTCACAGCTGAAGCTTTCTTT
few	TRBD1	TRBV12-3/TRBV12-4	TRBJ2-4	CASSLGDRGRNIQYF	TGTGCCAGCAGTTTAGGGGACAGGGGTAGAAACATTCAGTACTTC
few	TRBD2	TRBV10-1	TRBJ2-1	CASSESGTSPYNEQFF	TGCGCCAGCAGTGAGTCCGGGACTAGCCCTTACAATGAGCAGTTCTTC
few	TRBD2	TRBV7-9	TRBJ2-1	CASSLISVGREDRFHEQFF	TGTGCCAGCAGCTTAATTTCGGTAGGGCGGGAGGACCGATTCCATGAGCAGTTCTTC
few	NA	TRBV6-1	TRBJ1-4	CASSQYSEGATNEKLFF	TGTGCCAGCAGTCAGTACTCGGAAGGGGCAACTAATGAAAAACTGTTTTTT
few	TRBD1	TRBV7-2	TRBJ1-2	CASSLVSRGTATNYGYTF	TGTGCCAGCAGCTTAGTTAGTAGAGGGACAGCCACTAACTATGGCTACACCTTC
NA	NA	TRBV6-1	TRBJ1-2	CASSPLGGPNYGYTF	TGTGCCAGCAGTCCCCTGGGGGGACCCAACTATGGCTACACCTTC
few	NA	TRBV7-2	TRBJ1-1	CASSLVGNSAEAFF	TGTGCCAGCAGCTTAGTTGGCAACTCTGCAGAAGCTTTCTTT
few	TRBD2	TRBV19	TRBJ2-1	CASIGTSGRLGNEQFF	TGTGCCAGTATCGGGACTAGCGGCAGACTCGGCAATGAGCAGTTCTTC
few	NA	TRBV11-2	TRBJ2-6	CASSLSGAGANVLTF	TGTGCCAGCAGCTTGTCAGGGGCTGGGGCCAACGTCCTGACTTTC
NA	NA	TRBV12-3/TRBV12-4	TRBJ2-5	CASSFRGGQREQYF	TGTGCCAGCAGTTTCAGAGGCGGCCAAAGGGAGCAGTACTTC
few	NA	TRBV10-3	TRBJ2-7	CAIREDGSYEQYF	TGTGCCATCAGAGAGGACGGTTCCTACGAGCAGTACTTC
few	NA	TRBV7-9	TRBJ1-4	CASSLGSAGEKLFF	TGTGCCAGCAGCTTAGGATCCGCGGGAGAAAAACTGTTTTTT
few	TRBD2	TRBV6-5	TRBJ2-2	CASKRDGRNTGGLFF	TGTGCCAGCAAGAGGGACGGGAGGAACACCGGGGGGCTGTTTTTT
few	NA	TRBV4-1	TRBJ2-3	CASSQGYEKDTQYF	TGCGCCAGCAGCCAAGGCTACGAAAAAGATACGCAGTATTTT
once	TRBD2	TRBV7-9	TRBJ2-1	CASSLPQAGDEQFF	TGTGCCAGCAGCCTCCCTCAAGCGGGAGATGAGCAGTTCTTC
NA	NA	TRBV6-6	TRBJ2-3	CASSYSSPTTSTDTQYF	TGTGCCAGCAGTTACTCGAGTCCCACCACTAGCACAGATACGCAGTATTTT
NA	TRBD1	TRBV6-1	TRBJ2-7	CASSTGTGGPSYEQYF	TGTGCCAGCAGTACCGGGACAGGGGGCCCCTCCTACGAGCAGTACTTC
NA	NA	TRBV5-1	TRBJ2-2	CASSLSPGDIGELFF	TGCGCCAGCAGCTTGAGCCCGGGAGATATCGGGGAGCTGTTTTTT
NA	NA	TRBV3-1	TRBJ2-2	CASSQEDITGELFF	TGTGCCAGCAGCCAAGAAGACATAACCGGGGAGCTGTTTTTT
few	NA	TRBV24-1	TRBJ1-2	CATHDVLDGYTF	TGTGCCACGCACGATGTTCTCGATGGCTACACCTTC
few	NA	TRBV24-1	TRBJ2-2	CATSQRGIGTGELFF	TGTGCCACCAGTCAGCGAGGGATAGGGACCGGGGAGCTGTTTTTT
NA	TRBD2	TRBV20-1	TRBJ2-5	CSASSTWTSKSVETQYF	TGCAGTGCTAGTTCTACATGGACTAGTAAGAGCGTAGAGACCCAGTACTTC
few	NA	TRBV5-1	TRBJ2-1	CASSWTNNEQFF	TGCGCCAGCTCATGGACAAACAATGAGCAGTTCTTC
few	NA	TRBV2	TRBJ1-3	CASSPYRGTDTIYF	TGTGCCAGCAGCCCCTATCGGGGGACGGACACCATATATTTT
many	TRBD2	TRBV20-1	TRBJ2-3	CSARDQGGSRDTQYF	TGCAGTGCTAGAGATCAAGGCGGGAGCAGAGATACGCAGTATTTT
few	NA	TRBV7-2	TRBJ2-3	CASSRETHTTDTQYF	TGTGCCAGCAGCCGGGAAACTCATACCACAGATACGCAGTATTTT
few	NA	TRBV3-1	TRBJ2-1	CASSQPARGEQFF	TGTGCCAGCAGCCAACCCGCCCGTGGGGAGCAGTTCTTC
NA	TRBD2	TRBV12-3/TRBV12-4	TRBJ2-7	CASSSRLAGSPYF	TGTGCCAGCAGTTCCCGACTAGCGGGGAGTCCGTACTTC
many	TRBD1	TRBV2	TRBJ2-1	CASSDYRGNEQFF	TGTGCCAGCAGTGACTACAGGGGCAATGAGCAGTTCTTC
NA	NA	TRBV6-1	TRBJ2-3	CASSAEPSTDTQYF	TGTGCCAGCAGTGCGGAGCCTAGCACAGATACGCAGTATTTT
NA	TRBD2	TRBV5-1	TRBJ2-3	CASSWTGHIAGGGTDTQYF	TGCGCCAGCAGCTGGACCGGACATATAGCGGGAGGGGGGACAGATACGCAGTATTTT
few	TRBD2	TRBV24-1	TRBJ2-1	CATGNFLAGGLDEQFF	TGTGCCACCGGAAACTTCCTAGCGGGAGGTTTGGATGAGCAGTTCTTC
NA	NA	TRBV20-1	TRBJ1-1	CSASYVAGSEAFF	TGCAGTGCTAGTTATGTGGCAGGATCAGAAGCTTTCTTT
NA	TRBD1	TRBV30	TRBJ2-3	CAWSVGQGGTDTQYF	TGTGCCTGGAGTGTAGGACAGGGGGGCACAGATACGCAGTATTTT
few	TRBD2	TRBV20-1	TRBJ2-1	CSATSPGTKHNEQFF	TGCAGTGCCACCTCCCCCGGGACTAAACACAATGAGCAGTTCTTC